The rows below give T cell receptor beta chains drawn from one sample of a study of CD8 T cells in ankylosing spondylitis. In TCRdb, the 5' RACE reads were re-called with MiXCR into one record per CDR3 protein. This table holds over 30,000 distinct CDR3 sequences, 16% found once. The sample consisted of blood. These receptors were taken from a male donor with ankylosing spondylitis or in good health (not recorded which). Each CDR3 is given with its conserved first and last residue. Each record gives: J gene, D gene, clone size, V gene, CDR3 protein, CDR3 DNA. The D gene is left open where the match is weak. Not all rows give a size; the values are once, few, many and, for expanded clones, a class.

TRBJ2-1	-	few	TRBV7-9	CASSPRPAGVIYNEQFF	TGTGCCAGCAGCCCTCGGCCGGCAGGGGTGATTTACAATGAGCAGTTCTTC
TRBJ2-1	TRBD2	-	TRBV11-1	CASSLLRGAGDEQFF	TGTGCCAGCAGCTTATTGAGGGGAGCGGGGGATGAGCAGTTCTTC
TRBJ2-1	-	-	TRBV7-3	CASSSDGSYNEQFF	TGTGCCAGCAGCTCCGACGGCTCCTACAATGAGCAGTTCTTC
TRBJ2-1	-	-	TRBV5-1	CASSLAQGGNEQFF	TGCGCCAGCAGCTTGGCTCAGGGCGGCAATGAGCAGTTCTTC
TRBJ2-7	-	-	TRBV20-1	CSASKQNYEQYF	TGCAGTGCTAGTAAACAGAACTACGAGCAGTACTTC
TRBJ2-3	-	-	TRBV20-1	CSARAPYLGDTQYF	TGCAGTGCTAGAGCACCATACTTGGGGGATACGCAGTATTTT
TRBJ2-5	-	few	TRBV20-1	CSSSTRLIGETQYF	TGCAGTTCATCTACCCGGTTAATAGGGGAGACCCAGTACTTC
TRBJ2-1	TRBD2	-	TRBV29-1	CSAGTSYNEQFF	TGCAGCGCCGGGACTAGCTACAATGAGCAGTTCTTC
TRBJ2-6	-	few	TRBV4-3	CASSQDFSLEANVLTF	TGCGCCAGCAGCCAAGATTTCTCATTGGAGGCCAACGTCCTGACTTTC
TRBJ2-7	-	once	TRBV29-1	CSVEVGPGYEQYF	TGCAGCGTTGAAGTGGGCCCCGGTTACGAGCAGTACTTC
TRBJ2-1	-	few	TRBV29-1	CSVAQGNEQFF	TGCAGCGTCGCACAGGGAAATGAGCAGTTCTTC
TRBJ2-1	TRBD2	-	TRBV20-1	CSGISGGSYNEQFF	TGCAGTGGGATTAGCGGGGGCTCTTACAATGAGCAGTTCTTC
TRBJ2-5	-	-	TRBV10-1	CASSRTEETQYF	TGCGCCAGCAGTCGGACTGAAGAGACCCAGTACTTC
TRBJ2-2	-	few	TRBV5-1	CASSLTVTGELFF	TGCGCCAGCAGCTTGACGGTTACCGGGGAGCTGTTTTTT
TRBJ2-1	TRBD2	-	TRBV24-1	CATSDLTSGRNDEQFF	TGTGCCACCAGTGATCTGACTAGCGGGAGGAACGATGAGCAGTTCTTC
TRBJ2-3	-	-	TRBV12-3/TRBV12-4	CASSSGGSTDTQYF	TGTGCCAGCAGTTCCGGGGGAAGCACAGATACGCAGTATTTT
TRBJ1-1	-	-	TRBV6-2/TRBV6-3	CASSSGEATEAFF	TGTGCCAGCAGTTCTGGGGAGGCCACTGAAGCTTTCTTT
TRBJ1-4	TRBD1	-	TRBV5-5	CASSFWTGNEKLFF	TGTGCCAGCAGCTTTTGGACAGGGAATGAAAAACTGTTTTTT
TRBJ2-3	-	-	TRBV5-1	CASSLEGESTDTQYF	TGCGCCAGCAGCTTGGAGGGGGAAAGCACAGATACGCAGTATTTT
TRBJ2-3	-	-	TRBV29-1	CSVEIRSTDTQYF	TGCAGCGTTGAAATAAGGAGCACAGATACGCAGTATTTT
TRBJ2-1	-	-	TRBV6-5	CASSYSSPVYNEQFF	TGTGCCAGCAGTTACAGTAGTCCAGTTTACAATGAGCAGTTCTTC
TRBJ2-3	-	few	TRBV6-2/TRBV6-3	CASSYLVSTDTQYF	TGTGCCAGCAGTTACCTTGTTAGTACAGATACGCAGTATTTT
TRBJ2-3	-	few	TRBV5-1	CASSREGLDTQYF	TGCGCCAGCAGCCGTGAGGGACTGGATACGCAGTATTTT
TRBJ2-5	-	-	TRBV6-5	CASSYSGVETQYF	TGTGCCAGCAGTTACTCGGGGGTTGAGACCCAGTACTTC
TRBJ1-4	-	-	TRBV5-1	CASSYGQTIEKLFF	TGCGCCAGCAGCTACGGACAGACTATTGAAAAACTGTTTTTT
TRBJ1-1	TRBD1	-	TRBV18	CASSPTGRSTEAFF	TGTGCCAGCTCACCGACAGGGCGGAGCACTGAAGCTTTCTTT
TRBJ2-2	-	few	TRBV6-2/TRBV6-3	CASRPTTNTGELFF	TGTGCCAGCAGACCCACAACGAACACCGGGGAGCTGTTTTTT
TRBJ1-1	-	-	TRBV15	CATSSSIGSAEAFF	TGTGCCACCAGCAGCTCCATAGGGAGCGCTGAAGCTTTCTTT
TRBJ2-1	-	-	TRBV29-1	CSVEWDNEQFF	TGCAGCGTTGAATGGGACAATGAGCAGTTCTTC
TRBJ1-5	TRBD1	few	TRBV5-1	CASSPQGANQSQHF	TGCGCCAGCAGCCCACAGGGGGCCAATCAGTCCCAGCATTTT
TRBJ2-5	TRBD2	-	TRBV11-2	CASSQTRLARETQYF	TGTGCCAGCAGCCAGACTCGACTAGCGCGAGAGACCCAGTACTTC
TRBJ2-2	TRBD1	-	TRBV27	CASQITGTGWAGELFF	TGTGCCAGCCAGATTACCGGGACAGGGTGGGCCGGGGAGCTGTTTTTT
TRBJ1-4	-	few	TRBV6-1	CASSEAGGLEEKLFF	TGTGCCAGCAGTGAAGCCGGAGGTTTGGAGGAAAAACTGTTTTTT
TRBJ2-1	-	few	TRBV28	CASSFRRTDNEQFF	TGTGCCAGCAGTTTCCGTAGAACGGACAATGAGCAGTTCTTC
TRBJ2-2	-	few	TRBV10-3	CAISDPGVPEIGELFF	TGTGCCATCAGTGACCCCGGTGTCCCTGAAATCGGGGAGCTGTTTTTT
TRBJ2-1	-	few	TRBV9	CASSPREGRRNNEQFF	TGTGCCAGCAGCCCCCGCGAGGGGCGGCGGAACAATGAGCAGTTCTTC
TRBJ2-5	-	few	TRBV2	CASSAVRQETQYF	TGTGCCAGCAGTGCTGTGCGGCAAGAGACCCAGTACTTC
TRBJ2-2	-	-	TRBV28	CASSLDQGNTGELFF	TGTGCCAGCAGTTTAGACCAGGGGAACACCGGGGAGCTGTTTTTT
TRBJ2-1	-	-	TRBV20-1	CSARDRGWNEQFF	TGCAGTGCTAGAGATCGGGGGTGGAATGAGCAGTTCTTC
TRBJ2-2	-	few	TRBV4-3	CASSQWVRNTGELFF	TGCGCCAGCAGCCAATGGGTTCGCAACACCGGGGAGCTGTTTTTT
TRBJ2-5	TRBD1	-	TRBV29-1	CSVVQGEETQYF	TGCAGCGTTGTTCAGGGGGAAGAGACCCAGTACTTC
TRBJ2-2	-	-	TRBV25-1	CASSDRPGELFF	TGTGCCAGCAGTGATAGGCCCGGGGAGCTGTTTTTT
TRBJ2-3	TRBD1	few	TRBV5-6	CASSSTGADTQYF	TGTGCCAGCAGCTCGACAGGGGCAGATACGCAGTATTTT
TRBJ2-7	TRBD1	few	TRBV6-2/TRBV6-3	CASSSGVGQGPGQYF	TGTGCCAGCAGTTCAGGCGTGGGACAGGGACCTGGACAGTACTTC
TRBJ2-5	-	few	TRBV5-1	CASILIPGSVETQYF	TGCGCCAGCATCCTAATTCCGGGCTCGGTCGAGACCCAGTACTTC
TRBJ1-1	TRBD1	many	TRBV20-1	CSASVRGPLVAEAFF	TGCAGTGCTAGTGTCAGGGGGCCCCTTGTTGCTGAAGCTTTCTTT
TRBJ1-5	-	-	TRBV29-1	CSVGGNSNQPQHF	TGCAGCGTTGGGGGGAATAGCAATCAGCCCCAGCATTTT
TRBJ2-1	-	-	TRBV18	CASSRGTPKGEQFF	TGTGCCAGCTCACGCGGGACCCCGAAGGGTGAGCAGTTCTTC
TRBJ2-2	-	-	TRBV28	CASSWRRDGGELFF	TGTGCCAGCAGTTGGCGGAGGGATGGCGGGGAGCTGTTTTTT
TRBJ1-4	TRBD1	-	TRBV11-2	CASSPQGTAKEKLFF	TGTGCCAGCAGCCCCCAGGGGACAGCTAAAGAAAAACTGTTTTTT